The 14 T cell receptor beta chains listed next were all sequenced from one sample in a study of cytomegalovirus exposure and HLA in healthy donors. The PCR contained 60 Vbeta and 13 Jbeta primers. Some clones are missing from TCRdb's copy, which holds only in-frame ones; the method was immunoSEQ multiplex PCR. The repertoire holds over 150,000 clones, with 80% as singletons. The material sequenced was PBMCs. These receptors originate from a woman in her forties or fifties in good health and CMV-seronegative.

The chain employs TRBV13 and TRBJ1-6; weak D call: TRBD1 (5 bases). V was shortened by 4 bases and J by 8 bases, with 21 bases between the two germline ends. The CDR3 has 17 amino acids. Germline V CDR1 and CDR2: PRHDT, FYEKMQ (reference sequence). Here the CDR3 reads CASSSYTGAGRHSPLHF. CDR3 sequence (DNA): TGTGCCAGCAGCTCATACACCGGGGCAGGGAGGCATTCACCCCTCCACTTT.

V gene TRBV27 combines with J gene TRBJ1-1; 8 bases agree with TRBD1. Germline loops: CDR1 MNHEY, CDR2 SMNVEV (reference sequence). The CDR3 covers 14 residues. V shed 6 bases, J shed 3 bases, and the junction held 6 bases outside the gene matches. The DNA of the CDR3 is TGTGCCAGCAGGCTGACAGGGGCACACACTGAAGCTTTCTTT. Translating gives CASRLTGAHTEAFF.

This chain connects TRBV29-1 to TRBJ1-2, with a possible D match to TRBD1 (5 bases). This CDR3 region has 14 residues. The germline V gene encodes CDR1 SQVTM and CDR2 ANQGSEA. Trimming removed 0 bases from V and 9 bases from J, with 17 bases in between. The CDR3 sequence is CSVEEEQEQISYTF. CDR3 DNA: TGCAGCGTTGAAGAGGAACAGGAGCAAATTAGCTACACCTTC.

The chain employs TRBV28 and TRBJ2-7, with D maybe TRBD1 (5 bases). The CDR3 has 15 residues. CDR1 is MDHEN, CDR2 SYDVKM, per germline. V dropped 5 bases and J dropped 0 bases, with 14 bases sitting between them. The CDR3 region is CASSPTPDSSYEQYF. The DNA of the CDR3 is TGTGCCAGCAGTCCCACTCCCGACAGCTCCTACGAGCAGTACTTC.

The chain links TRBV14 to TRBJ1-2; the D gene is possibly TRBD1 (5 bases). CDR3 length: 14 amino acids. V lost 3 bases to trimming and J lost 5 bases, with 13 bases between them. Germline CDR1 is SGHDN and CDR2 is FVKESK. The chain's CDR3 is CASSQQTATYGYTF. For the CDR3, the DNA is TGTGCCAGCAGCCAGCAGACAGCTACTTATGGCTACACCTTC.

V gene TRBV5-1 combines with J gene TRBJ1-1; D ambiguous. Germline CDR1 is SGHRS and CDR2 is YFSETQ. Trimming took off 0 bases at V and 2 bases at J, with 11 bases between the two ends. There are 15 residues in the CDR3. CDR3 residues: CASSLAPAINTEAFF. The CDR3 DNA follows: TGCGCCAGCAGCTTGGCCCCTGCGATTAACACTGAAGCTTTCTTT.

The CDR3 spells CASTGAATEAFF. Here the CDR3 DNA reads TGTGCCAGTACAGGGGCGGCCACTGAAGCTTTCTTT. The V gene is TRBV7-9, the J gene TRBJ1-1; 7 positions match TRBD1. The germline V gene encodes CDR1 SEHNR and CDR2 FQNEAQ (reference sequence). The CDR3 sequence is 12 residues long. Losses at the gene ends were 9 bases for V and 4 bases for J; bases not matched to a gene: 5.

This rearrangement joins TRBV19 to TRBJ1-5; no firm D call. This CDR3 region has 13 residues. Germline V gene sequence: CDR1 LNHDA, CDR2 SQIVND (reference sequence). CDR3 region: CAAALGGNQPQHF. DNA for the CDR3: TGTGCTGCGGCGCTAGGTGGCAATCAGCCCCAGCATTTT.

The CDR3 DNA sequence: TGTGCCAGCAGTTACAGTGAGGTCACTGAAGCTTTCTTT. Its translation is CASSYSEVTEAFF. The chain links TRBV6-5 to TRBJ1-1; D not resolved. CDR1 and CDR2 (germline): MNHEY, SVGAGI. This CDR3 region has 13 residues. Trimming stripped 2 bases from V and 4 bases from J, with 8 bases between.

The chain recombines TRBV29-1 with TRBJ1-1; perhaps TRBD1 as D (5 bases). The CDR3 has 13 amino acids. Germline loops: CDR1 SQVTM, CDR2 ANQGSEA. Trimming removed 6 bases from V and 1 base from J, with 12 bases in between. CDR3 residues: CSVRRGGNTEAFF. The DNA of the CDR3 is TGCAGCGTGCGACGGGGGGGGAACACTGAAGCTTTCTTT.

The rearrangement uses TRBV6-4 and TRBJ2-2; the match to TRBD1 covers 7 bases. This CDR3 contains 18 residues. After removal of 0 bases from V and 1 base from J, the junction contained 8 bases not matched to a gene. Germline V gene sequence: CDR1 MRHNA, CDR2 SNTAGT. For the CDR3, the DNA is TGTGCCAGCAGTGACTCAGGATTTGGACAGGAGAACACCGGGGAGCTGTTTTTT. Its protein product is CASSDSGFGQENTGELFF.

This sequence joins TRBV19 and TRBJ1-1; D gene ambiguous. Trimming removed 2 bases at V and 0 bases at J, with 10 bases between. The CDR3 has 15 residues. Germline CDR1 reads LNHDA; CDR2 reads SQIVND (reference sequence). The CDR3 region is CASSILGGLNTEAFF. In nucleotides, the CDR3 is TGTGCCAGTAGTATATTGGGAGGGTTGAACACTGAAGCTTTCTTT.

This sequence joins TRBV19 and TRBJ2-1, with 8 positions matching TRBD1. V lost 5 bases and J lost 4; bases outside the gene matches: 13. Germline CDR1 reads LNHDA; CDR2 reads SQIVND (reference sequence). The CDR3 runs to 17 residues. CDR3 sequence reads: CASSQLPGQGLYNEQFF. In DNA form, the CDR3 reads TGTGCCAGTAGTCAATTACCCGGACAGGGCCTGTACAATGAGCAGTTCTTC.

This chain links TRBV7-2 with TRBJ1-3; D unresolved. This CDR3 contains 15 residues. The ends were cut back, 1 base at V and 0 bases at J, with 7 bases in the middle. The germline gives CDR1 SGHTA, CDR2 FQGNSA. CDR3 region: CASSLDSLSGNTIYF. CDR3 DNA: TGTGCCAGCAGCTTAGACAGCCTCTCTGGAAACACCATATATTTT.